The clone carrying this T cell receptor beta chain occurred many times. As yet, its antigen is unknown. TCRdb analysed the reads with MiXCR anew, one entry per CDR3 protein. The sample has 200,000 to 300,000 distinct CDR3 sequences, 9.1% seen once. The sample belongs to a study of T cell repertoires in cytomegalovirus infection. For the study at large: From public TCR beta signatures came an indication of both CMV infection and matching HLA type.

CDR3 length: 15 amino acids. Germline V gives CDR1 SGHVS, CDR2 FNYEAQ. V lost 3 bases, J lost 0 bases, and 9 bases lay in between. Study findings and constraints: Ex vivo responses were dominated by HLA-C-restricted CMV-specific TCR beta clonotypes.

The genes are TRBV7-6 and TRBJ1-3; no firm D call. Sequenced sample: PBMCs. This sequence originates from a human donor in good health (CMV status not recorded). Some clones in this sample may be carry-over from other donors' samples. The CDR3, as DNA: TGTGCCAGCAGCTTGGGTGAGAACTCTGGAAACACCATATATTTT. Its protein product is CASSLGENSGNTIYF.